This T cell receptor beta chain derives from a study of T-cell memory formation after mild COVID-19. Germline V gene sequence: CDR1 SGHNT, CDR2 YENEEA. The CDR3 is 14 residues long. The V gene end was trimmed by 5 bases and the J gene end by 3 bases; junction bases not matched to a gene: 6. One entry per CDR3 protein results from TCRdb running MiXCR on the 5' RACE reads. The profile shows 140,000 or so distinct CDR3 sequences, about 19% of them singletons. This clonotype showed up just once. V gene TRBV11-3 combines with J gene TRBJ2-7, with 8 bases aligning to TRBD2. The sequence derives from an adult woman who had mild COVID-19 (a few samples of this study predate the infection). Cell type and time point are not known. Sample: PBMCs or a T cell subset sorted from them (not recorded which). CDR3 in amino acids: CASSPTSADYEQYF. As DNA, the CDR3 is TGTGCCAGCAGCCCGACTAGCGCGGACTACGAGCAGTACTTC.